The sequence of this TCR beta chain was determined in a study of blood T cell repertoires in COVID-19. Study in general: Acute and convalescent COVID-19 samples came from the United States, Italy and Spain.

In the original workflow: Reference gene primer amplification yielded estimated nucleated cell counts. The table came from immunoSEQ multiplex PCR; TCRdb's copy has only in-frame clones and leaves some out. V, J and clone size derive from that table, while D and trimming were established from the DNA sequence. The sample has 110,000 or so clones; about 85% are singletons. The CDR3 loop spans 15 amino acids. CDR1 is LGHNT and CDR2 is FRNRAP in the germline V gene. The V segment lost 5 bases and the J segment 5 bases; nucleotides outside the gene matches: 11. This sequence joins TRBV12-5 and TRBJ2-7; 8 bases align to TRBD2. Source material: peripheral blood. The source is a human donor in a cohort sampled during active COVID-19. The CDR3 loop reads CASGPPSGSPNEQYF. Here the CDR3 DNA reads TGTGCTAGTGGTCCCCCCAGCGGGAGTCCGAACGAGCAGTACTTC.